The sequence of this T cell receptor (beta chain) was determined in a study of beta chain features in type 1 diabetes. Study observations and caveats: All four CD4+ subsets from Type 1 diabetes patients carried moderately but significantly shorter TCRB CDR3s.

Since all of the isolated RNA was reverse transcribed, expressed TCRB transcripts were what got sequenced. For naive, central memory and regulatory T cell samples, reads averaged around 3.8 million. Assay used: immunoSEQ multiplex PCR; TCRdb lists only in-frame clones, some missing. The data show about 700,000 clones, around 15% seen once. A single heparinised draw of around 0.11 L on average was taken per donor. Researchers reported sorting CD4+ naive, central memory, regulatory and stem cell-like memory cells via CD45RO/CCR7/CD25/CD127/CD95/CD27. This clone has a handful of counts. Its antigen is not known. The germline V gene has CDR1 SGHNT and CDR2 YYREEE (reference sequence). This CDR3 comprises 16 residues. J was trimmed by 6 bases and V by 3 bases; bases with no gene match: 6.

This rearrangement joins TRBV5-4 to TRBJ2-2; 12 bases are shared with TRBD1. The sample taken for sequencing was naive CD4+ T cells from blood. This receptor was identified in a man in his late teens or twenties with type 1 diabetes. The chain's CDR3 is CASSWGQGANAGELFF. In DNA form, the CDR3 reads TGTGCCAGCAGCTGGGGACAGGGGGCCAATGCCGGGGAGCTGTTTTTT.